What follows describes a single T cell receptor beta chain. As processed by the authors: It was from reference gene primer amplification that nucleated cell counts were estimated. Data came from immunoSEQ multiplex PCR; TCRdb stores just in-frame clones and leaves some out. V, J and clone size derive from that table, while D and trimming were established from the DNA sequence. Of about 270,000 clones listed, approximately 89% are singletons. The sample belongs to a study of blood T cell repertoires in COVID-19. Study-level background: Specimens from acute and convalescent COVID-19 originated in the United States, Italy and Spain. T cells, B-cell-depleted T cells, or PBMCs supplied cDNA or gDNA.

CDR1 is SGHKS and CDR2 is YYEKEE in the germline V gene (reference sequence). The CDR3 contains 14 residues. V was cut by 4 bases and J by 4 bases, with 15 bases left in between. This receptor was taken from a middle-aged man who had been exposed to COVID-19. The chain uses TRBV5-5 and TRBJ2-7; possible D gene TRBD1, 7 bases. What was sequenced was PBMCs or T cells enriched from blood (not recorded which). The CDR3 sequence is CASSNAGQFYEQYF. Written as DNA, the CDR3 is TGTGCCAGCAGCAATGCGGGACAGTTTTACGAGCAGTACTTC.